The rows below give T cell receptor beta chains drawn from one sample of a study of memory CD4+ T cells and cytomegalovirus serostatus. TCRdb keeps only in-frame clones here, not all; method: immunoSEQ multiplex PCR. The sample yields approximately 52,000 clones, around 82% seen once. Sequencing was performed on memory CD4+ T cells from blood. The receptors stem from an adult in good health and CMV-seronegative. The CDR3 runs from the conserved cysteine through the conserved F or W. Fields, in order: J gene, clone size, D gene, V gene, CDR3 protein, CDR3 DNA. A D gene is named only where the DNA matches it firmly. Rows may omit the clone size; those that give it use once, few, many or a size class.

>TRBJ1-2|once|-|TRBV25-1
CASSEWETSGYTF
TGTGCCAGCAGTGAATGGGAGACGTCTGGCTACACCTTC
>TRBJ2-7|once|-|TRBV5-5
CASSVSQGNVGEQYF
TGTGCCAGCAGCGTGAGTCAGGGGAACGTCGGTGAGCAGTACTTC
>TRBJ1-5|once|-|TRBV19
CASQTGGNQPQHF
TGTGCCAGCCAAACGGGGGGCAATCAGCCCCAGCATTTT
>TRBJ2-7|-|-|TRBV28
CASSDSGAPSYEQYF
TGTGCCAGCAGCGACTCAGGGGCTCCCTCCTACGAGCAGTACTTC
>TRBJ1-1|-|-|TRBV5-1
CASGRSGDRTEAFF
TGCGCCAGCGGGAGGTCGGGGGACCGGACTGAAGCTTTCTTT
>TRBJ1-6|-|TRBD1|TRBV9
CASSVGQGRGNSPLHF
TGTGCCAGCAGCGTAGGACAGGGGAGAGGGAATTCACCCCTCCACTTT
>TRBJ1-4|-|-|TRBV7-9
CASSLGGPTGEKLFF
TGTGCCAGCAGTTTGGGGGGGCCTACGGGGGAAAAACTGTTTTTT
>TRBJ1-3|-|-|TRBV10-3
CAIQGSGNTIYF
TGTGCCATCCAGGGGTCTGGAAACACCATATATTTT
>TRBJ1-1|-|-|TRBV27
CASRFRTENTEAFF
TGTGCCAGCAGGTTTAGGACAGAGAACACTGAAGCTTTCTTT
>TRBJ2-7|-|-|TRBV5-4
CASSFFGPPGEQYF
TGTGCCAGCAGCTTCTTTGGCCCGCCGGGGGAGCAGTACTTC
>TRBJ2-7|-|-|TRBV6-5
CASKNRRSYEQYF
TGTGCCAGCAAGAACAGGCGCTCCTACGAGCAGTACTTC
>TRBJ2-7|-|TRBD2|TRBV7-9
CASGTIVYEQYF
TGTGCCAGCGGGACTATTGTCTACGAGCAGTACTTC
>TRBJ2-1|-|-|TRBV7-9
CASSPWTLGDEQFF
TGTGCCAGCAGCCCCTGGACCCTAGGCGATGAGCAGTTCTTC
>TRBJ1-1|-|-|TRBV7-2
CASSGGFVLNTEAFF
TGTGCCAGCAGCGGGGGGTTTGTGTTGAACACTGAAGCTTTCTTT
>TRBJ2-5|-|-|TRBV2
CASSDEGTQETQYF
TGTGCCAGCAGTGACGAGGGGACCCAAGAGACCCAGTACTTC
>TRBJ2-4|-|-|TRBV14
CASSQTRDLLAKNIQYF
TGTGCCAGCAGCCAAACCAGGGACCTACTAGCCAAAAACATTCAGTACTTC
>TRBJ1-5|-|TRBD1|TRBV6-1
CASSFAGGTNQPQHF
TGTGCCAGCAGTTTCGCAGGGGGTACCAATCAGCCCCAGCATTTT
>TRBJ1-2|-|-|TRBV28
CASSLMGLDYGYTF
TGTGCCAGCAGTTTGATGGGGCTTGACTATGGCTACACCTTC
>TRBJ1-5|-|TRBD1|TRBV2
CASSGTGSANQPQHF
TGTGCCAGCAGTGGGACAGGGTCAGCCAATCAGCCCCAGCATTTT
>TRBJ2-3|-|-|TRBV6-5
CASTLPGHTQYF
TGTGCCAGCACCCTACCTGGGCATACGCAGTATTTT
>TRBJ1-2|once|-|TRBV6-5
CASRIRGRQVYGYTF
TGTGCCAGCAGAATAAGGGGTAGACAGGTCTATGGCTACACCTTC
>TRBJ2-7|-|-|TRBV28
CASSAPLQGSEQYF
TGTGCCAGCAGTGCCCCCCTACAGGGTTCCGAGCAGTACTTC
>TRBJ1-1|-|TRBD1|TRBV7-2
CASSLSTGGANTEAFF
TGTGCCAGCAGCTTATCGACAGGGGGGGCGAACACTGAAGCTTTCTTT
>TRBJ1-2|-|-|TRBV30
CAWRRDGNYGYTF
TGTGCCTGGAGAAGGGACGGTAACTATGGCTACACCTTC
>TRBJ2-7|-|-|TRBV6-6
CASNWGIRGEQYF
TGTGCCAGCAATTGGGGGATCCGTGGCGAGCAGTACTTC
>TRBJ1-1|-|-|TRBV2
CASSSPNTEAFF
TGTGCCAGCAGCTCGCCGAACACTGAAGCTTTCTTT
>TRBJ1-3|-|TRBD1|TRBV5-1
CASSSSATGAETIYF
TGCGCCAGCAGCTCGTCAGCGACAGGGGCTGAGACCATATATTTT
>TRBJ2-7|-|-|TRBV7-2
CASSLFGEQYF
TGTGCCAGCAGCTTATTCGGGGAGCAGTACTTC
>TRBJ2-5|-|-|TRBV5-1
CASSPRDVGVQYF
TGCGCCAGCAGCCCGAGAGACGTTGGGGTCCAGTACTTC
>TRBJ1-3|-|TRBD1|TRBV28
CASSFEDRIGNTIYF
TGTGCCAGCAGTTTTGAGGACAGGATTGGAAACACCATATATTTT
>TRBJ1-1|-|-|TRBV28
CASTTSVGYTEAFF
TGTGCCAGCACCACCTCGGTGGGTTACACTGAAGCTTTCTTT
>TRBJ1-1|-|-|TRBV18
CASSPLEGEAFF
TGTGCCAGCTCACCCCTTGAGGGTGAAGCTTTCTTT
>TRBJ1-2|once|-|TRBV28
CASTGLRELTF
TGTGCCAGCACGGGGCTGAGGGAACTCACCTTC
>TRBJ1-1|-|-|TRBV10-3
CAISENSASEAFF
TGTGCCATCAGTGAGAACTCCGCCAGTGAAGCTTTCTTT
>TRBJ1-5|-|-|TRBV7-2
CASSLGPLQGLGSNQPQHF
TGTGCCAGCAGCTTAGGGCCCCTACAGGGATTGGGGAGCAATCAGCCCCAGCATTTT
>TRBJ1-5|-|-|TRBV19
CASTDGGAYGNQPQHF
TGTGCCAGTACCGACGGGGGGGCGTACGGCAATCAGCCCCAGCATTTT
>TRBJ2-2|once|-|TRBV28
CATHRDATNTGELFF
TGTGCCACCCATCGGGACGCTACGAACACCGGGGAGCTGTTTTTT
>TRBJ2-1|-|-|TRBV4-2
CASSLLRTEVGNEQFF
TGTGCCAGCAGCCTGCTAAGGACAGAGGTGGGGAATGAGCAGTTCTTC
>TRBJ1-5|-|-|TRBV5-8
CASSLATGIVYQPQHF
TGTGCCAGCAGCTTGGCCACGGGGATCGTCTATCAGCCCCAGCATTTT
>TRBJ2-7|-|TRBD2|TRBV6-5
CASRIIAGGSYEQYF
TGTGCCAGCCGGATCATAGCGGGGGGATCCTACGAGCAGTACTTC
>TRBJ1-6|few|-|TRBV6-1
CASSSREGYNSPLHF
TGTGCCAGCAGTTCAAGGGAGGGATATAATTCACCCCTCCACTTT
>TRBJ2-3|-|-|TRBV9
CASSLRTPTDTQYF
TGTGCCAGCAGCCTCAGGACACCCACAGATACGCAGTATTTT
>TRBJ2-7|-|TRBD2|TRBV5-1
CASSLDGQRGGLNEQYF
TGCGCCAGCAGCTTGGACGGGCAGCGGGGGGGATTGAACGAGCAGTACTTC
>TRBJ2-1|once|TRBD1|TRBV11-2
CASSQGQGNEQFF
TGTGCCAGCAGCCAAGGACAGGGGAATGAGCAGTTCTTC
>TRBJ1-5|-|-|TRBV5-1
CASSLDGLNQPQHF
TGCGCCAGCAGCCTGGACGGACTCAATCAGCCCCAGCATTTT
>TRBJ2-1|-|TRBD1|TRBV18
CASSPGQDPFF
TGTGCCAGCTCACCGGGACAGGATCCGTTCTTC
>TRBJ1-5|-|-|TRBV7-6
CASSPTIGQPQHF
TGTGCCAGCAGCCCTACGATTGGCCAGCCCCAGCATTTT
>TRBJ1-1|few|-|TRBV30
CAWTLFGATEAFF
TGTGCCTGGACTCTATTTGGTGCCACTGAAGCTTTCTTT
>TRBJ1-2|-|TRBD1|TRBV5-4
CASSPKDRNYGYTF
TGTGCCAGCAGCCCGAAGGACAGGAACTATGGCTACACCTTC
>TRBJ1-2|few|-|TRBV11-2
CASSLGGWWGDYGYTF
TGTGCCAGCAGCTTAGGAGGTTGGTGGGGCGACTATGGCTACACCTTC
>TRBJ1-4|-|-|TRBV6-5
CASTRGGVGEKLFF
TGTGCCAGCACCCGGGGGGGGGTAGGGGAAAAACTGTTTTTT
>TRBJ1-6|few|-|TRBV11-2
CASSLDWAGSNSPLHF
TGTGCCAGCAGCTTAGATTGGGCAGGGTCTAATTCACCCCTCCACTTT
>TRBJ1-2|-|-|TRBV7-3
CASSSGSGLVYGYTF
TGTGCCAGCAGCTCGGGCTCGGGGCTAGTCTATGGCTACACCTTC
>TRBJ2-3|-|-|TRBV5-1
CASSTKDTQYF
TGCGCCAGCAGCACAAAAGATACGCAGTATTTT
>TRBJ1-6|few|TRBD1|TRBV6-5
CASSYSGQGDSPLHF
TGTGCCAGCAGTTACTCGGGACAGGGGGATTCACCCCTCCACTTT
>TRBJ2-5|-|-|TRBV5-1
CASSLGIQGEETQYF
TGCGCCAGCAGCTTGGGTATCCAGGGAGAAGAGACCCAGTACTTC
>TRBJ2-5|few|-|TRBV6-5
CASSPSRAETQYF
TGTGCCAGCAGTCCAAGTAGGGCAGAGACCCAGTACTTC
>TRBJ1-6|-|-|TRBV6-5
CASSSGGSYNSPLHF
TGTGCCAGCAGTTCGGGGGGCTCCTATAATTCACCCCTCCACTTT